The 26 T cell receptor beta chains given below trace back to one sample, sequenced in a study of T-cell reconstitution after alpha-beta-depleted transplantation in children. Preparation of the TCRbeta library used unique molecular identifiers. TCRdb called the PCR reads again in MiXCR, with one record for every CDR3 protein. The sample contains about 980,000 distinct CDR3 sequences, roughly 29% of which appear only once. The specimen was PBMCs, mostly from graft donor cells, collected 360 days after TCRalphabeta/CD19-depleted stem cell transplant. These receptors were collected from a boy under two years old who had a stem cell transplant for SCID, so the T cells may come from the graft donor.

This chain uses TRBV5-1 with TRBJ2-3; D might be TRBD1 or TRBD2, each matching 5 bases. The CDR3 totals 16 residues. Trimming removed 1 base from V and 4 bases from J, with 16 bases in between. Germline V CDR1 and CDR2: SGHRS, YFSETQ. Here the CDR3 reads CASSLPSLGPADTQYF. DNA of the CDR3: TGCGCCAGCAGCTTGCCTAGCCTGGGACCAGCAGATACGCAGTATTTT. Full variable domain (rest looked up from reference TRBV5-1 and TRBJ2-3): KAGVTQTPRYLIKTRGQQVTLSCSPISGHRSVSWYQQTPGQGLQFLFEYFSETQRNKGNFPGRFSGRQFSNSRSEMNVSTLELGDSALYLCASSLPSLGPADTQYFGPGTRLTVL.

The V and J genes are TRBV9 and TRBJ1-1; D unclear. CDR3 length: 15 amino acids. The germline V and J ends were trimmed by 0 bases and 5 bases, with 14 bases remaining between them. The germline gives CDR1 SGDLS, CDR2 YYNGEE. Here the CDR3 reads CASSVEIGSGTEAFF. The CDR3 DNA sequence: TGTGCCAGCAGCGTAGAAATAGGGTCAGGAACTGAAGCTTTCTTT.

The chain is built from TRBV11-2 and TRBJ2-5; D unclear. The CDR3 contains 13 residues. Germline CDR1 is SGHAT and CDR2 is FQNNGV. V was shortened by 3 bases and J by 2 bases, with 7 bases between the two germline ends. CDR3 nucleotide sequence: TGTGCCAGCAGCTTGCCCGAACAAGAGACCCAGTACTTC. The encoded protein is CASSLPEQETQYF.

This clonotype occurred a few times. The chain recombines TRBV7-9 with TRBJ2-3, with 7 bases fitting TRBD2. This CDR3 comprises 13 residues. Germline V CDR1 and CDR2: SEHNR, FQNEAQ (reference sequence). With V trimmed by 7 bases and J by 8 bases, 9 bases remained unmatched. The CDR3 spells CASNPTGGGTQYF. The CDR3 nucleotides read TGTGCCAGCAACCCAACGGGGGGTGGTACGCAGTATTTT.

This CDR3 is CASSHGTVGGYTF. CDR3 nucleotides: TGTGCCAGCAGTCATGGGACAGTCGGTGGCTACACCTTC. The chain uses TRBV12-3 or TRBV12-4 and TRBJ1-2; TRBD1 matches 7 bases. The CDR3 runs to 13 residues. J was trimmed by 7 bases and V by 5 bases; bases with no gene match: 7.

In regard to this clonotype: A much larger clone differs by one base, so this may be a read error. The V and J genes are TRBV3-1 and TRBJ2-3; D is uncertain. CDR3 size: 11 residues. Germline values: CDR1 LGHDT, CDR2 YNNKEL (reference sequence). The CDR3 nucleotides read TGTGCCTGCAGGAGCACAGATACGCAGTATTTT. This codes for CACRSTDTQYF.

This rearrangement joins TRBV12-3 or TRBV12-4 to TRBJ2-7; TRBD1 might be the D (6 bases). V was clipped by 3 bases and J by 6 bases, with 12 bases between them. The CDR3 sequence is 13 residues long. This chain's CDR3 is CASSFRQGPEQYF. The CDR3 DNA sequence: TGTGCCAGCAGTTTTAGGCAGGGGCCCGAGCAGTACTTC.

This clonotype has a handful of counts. CDR3 coding DNA: TGTGCCAGCAGTGACTGGCCTAGCGGGGGGGAAAATGAGCAGTTCTTC. Translation gives CASSDWPSGGENEQFF. The gene calls are TRBV2 and TRBJ2-1; 12 bases map to TRBD2. The J segment lost 7 bases and the V segment lost 3 bases, leaving 7 bases of the junction unmatched. CDR3 length equals 16 residues. Per the germline V gene, CDR1 is SNHLY and CDR2 is FYNNEI.

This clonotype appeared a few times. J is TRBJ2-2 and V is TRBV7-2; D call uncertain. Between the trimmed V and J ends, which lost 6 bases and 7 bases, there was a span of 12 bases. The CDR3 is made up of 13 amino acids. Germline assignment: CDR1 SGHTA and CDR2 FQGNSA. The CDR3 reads CASSFGLIGELFF. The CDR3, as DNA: TGTGCCAGCAGTTTTGGGTTAATCGGGGAGCTGTTTTTT. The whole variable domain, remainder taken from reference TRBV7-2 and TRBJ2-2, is GAGVSQSPSNKVTEKGKDVELRCDPISGHTALYWYRQSLGQGLEFLIYFQGNSAPDKSGLPSDRFSAERTGGSVSTLTIQRTQQEDSAVYLCASSFGLIGELFFGEGSRLTVL.

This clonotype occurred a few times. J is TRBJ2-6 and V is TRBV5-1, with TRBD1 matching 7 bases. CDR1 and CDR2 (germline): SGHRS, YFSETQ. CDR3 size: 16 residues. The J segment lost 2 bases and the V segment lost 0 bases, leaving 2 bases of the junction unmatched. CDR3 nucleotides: TGCGCCAGCAGCTTGGAGGGGGCGCCTGGGGCCAACGTCCTGACTTTC. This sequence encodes CASSLEGAPGANVLTF.

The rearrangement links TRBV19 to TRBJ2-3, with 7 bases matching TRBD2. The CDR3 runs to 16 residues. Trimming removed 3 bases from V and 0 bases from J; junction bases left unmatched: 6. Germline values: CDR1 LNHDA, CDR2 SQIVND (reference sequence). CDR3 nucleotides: TGTGCCAGTAGTATCCCCCAAGCGGGGAGCACAGATACGCAGTATTTT. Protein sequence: CASSIPQAGSTDTQYF.

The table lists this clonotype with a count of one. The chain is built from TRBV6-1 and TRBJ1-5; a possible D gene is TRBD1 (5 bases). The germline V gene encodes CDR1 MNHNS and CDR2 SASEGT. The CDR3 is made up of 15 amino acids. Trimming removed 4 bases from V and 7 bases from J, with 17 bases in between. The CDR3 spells CASSAGGRISQPQHF. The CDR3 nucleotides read TGTGCCAGCAGTGCCGGGGGACGGATAAGCCAGCCCCAGCATTTT.

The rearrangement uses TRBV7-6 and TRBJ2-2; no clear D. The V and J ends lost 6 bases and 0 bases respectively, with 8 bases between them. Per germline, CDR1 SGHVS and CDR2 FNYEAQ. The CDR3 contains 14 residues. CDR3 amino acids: CASRQIANTGELFF. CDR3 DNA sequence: TGTGCCAGCAGACAGATCGCGAACACCGGGGAGCTGTTTTTT. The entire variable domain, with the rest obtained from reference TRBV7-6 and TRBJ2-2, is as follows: GAGVSQSPRYKVTKRGQDVALRCDPISGHVSLYWYRQALGQGPEFLTYFNYEAQQDKSGLPNDRFSAERPEGSISTLTIQRTEQRDSAMYRCASRQIANTGELFFGEGSRLTVL.

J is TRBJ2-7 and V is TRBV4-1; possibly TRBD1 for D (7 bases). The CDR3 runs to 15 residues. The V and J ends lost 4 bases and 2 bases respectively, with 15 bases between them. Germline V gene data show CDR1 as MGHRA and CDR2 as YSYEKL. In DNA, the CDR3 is TGCGCCAGCAGCCCTCAGCAGGGGGGACCCTACGAGCAGTACTTC. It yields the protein CASSPQQGGPYEQYF.

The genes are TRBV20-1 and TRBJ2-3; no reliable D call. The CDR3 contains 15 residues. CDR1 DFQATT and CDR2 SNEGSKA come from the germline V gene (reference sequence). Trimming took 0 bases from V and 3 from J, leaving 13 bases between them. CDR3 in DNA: TGCAGTGCTAGAGATGGTCGATCCGGAACAGATACGCAGTATTTT. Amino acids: CSARDGRSGTDTQYF.

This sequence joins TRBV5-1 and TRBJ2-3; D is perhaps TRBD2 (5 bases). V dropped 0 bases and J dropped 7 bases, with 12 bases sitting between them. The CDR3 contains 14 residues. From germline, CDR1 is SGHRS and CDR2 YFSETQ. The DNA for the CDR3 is TGCGCCAGCAGCTTGGCCCCAAAGCGGCATACGCAGTATTTT. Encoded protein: CASSLAPKRHTQYF.

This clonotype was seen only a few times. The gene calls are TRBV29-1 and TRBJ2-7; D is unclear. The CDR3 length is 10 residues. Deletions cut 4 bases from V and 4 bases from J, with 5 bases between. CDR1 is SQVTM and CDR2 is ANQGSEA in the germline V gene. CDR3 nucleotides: TGCAGCGTTGGTGGTTACGAGCAGTACTTC. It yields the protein CSVGGYEQYF.

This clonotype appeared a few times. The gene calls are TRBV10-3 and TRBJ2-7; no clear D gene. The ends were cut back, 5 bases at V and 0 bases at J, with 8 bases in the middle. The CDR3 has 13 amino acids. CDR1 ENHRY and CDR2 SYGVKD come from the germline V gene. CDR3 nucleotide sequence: TGTGCCATCAGTCCGGAAAGCTCCTACGAGCAGTACTTC. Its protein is CAISPESSYEQYF.

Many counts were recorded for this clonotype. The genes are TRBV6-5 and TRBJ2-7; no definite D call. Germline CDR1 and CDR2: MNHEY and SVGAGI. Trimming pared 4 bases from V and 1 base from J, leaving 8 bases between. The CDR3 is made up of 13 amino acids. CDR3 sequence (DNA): TGTGCCAGCAGTTTGGGTGAATCCTACGAGCAGTACTTC. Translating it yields CASSLGESYEQYF.

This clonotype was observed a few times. This chain's CDR3 is CASVTQGPYGYTF. In nucleotides, the CDR3 is TGTGCCAGCGTCACTCAGGGCCCATATGGCTACACCTTC. This chain links TRBV28 with TRBJ1-2; TRBD1 is a possible D gene (5 bases). This CDR3 region has 13 residues. V gave up 8 bases and J gave up 5 bases, with 15 bases separating them. Germline V gene sequence: CDR1 MDHEN, CDR2 SYDVKM.

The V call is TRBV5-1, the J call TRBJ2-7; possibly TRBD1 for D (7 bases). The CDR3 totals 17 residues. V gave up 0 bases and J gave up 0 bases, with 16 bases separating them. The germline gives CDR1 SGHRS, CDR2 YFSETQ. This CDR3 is CASSLARGDQSSYEQYF. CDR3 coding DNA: TGCGCCAGCAGCTTGGCCAGGGGGGACCAAAGCTCCTACGAGCAGTACTTC.

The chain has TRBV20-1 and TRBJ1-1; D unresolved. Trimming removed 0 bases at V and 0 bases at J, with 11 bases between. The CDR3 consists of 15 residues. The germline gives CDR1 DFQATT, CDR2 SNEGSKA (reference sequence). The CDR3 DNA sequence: TGCAGTGCTAGAGATGAAGGTTACATGAACACTGAAGCTTTCTTT. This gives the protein CSARDEGYMNTEAFF.

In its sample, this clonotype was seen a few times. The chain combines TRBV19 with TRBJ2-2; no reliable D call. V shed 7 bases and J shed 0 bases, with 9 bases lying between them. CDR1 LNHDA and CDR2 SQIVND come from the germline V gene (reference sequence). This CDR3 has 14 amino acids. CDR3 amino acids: CASTTGPNTGELFF. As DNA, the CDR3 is TGTGCCAGTACTACGGGTCCGAACACCGGGGAGCTGTTTTTT.

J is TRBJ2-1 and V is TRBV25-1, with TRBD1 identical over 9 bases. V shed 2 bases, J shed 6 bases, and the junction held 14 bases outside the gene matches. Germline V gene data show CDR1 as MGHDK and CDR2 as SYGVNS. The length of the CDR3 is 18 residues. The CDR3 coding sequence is TGTGCCAGCAGTGAAGGGGGGAGACCCGGGACAGGGCGCAATGAGCAGTTCTTC. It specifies CASSEGGRPGTGRNEQFF.

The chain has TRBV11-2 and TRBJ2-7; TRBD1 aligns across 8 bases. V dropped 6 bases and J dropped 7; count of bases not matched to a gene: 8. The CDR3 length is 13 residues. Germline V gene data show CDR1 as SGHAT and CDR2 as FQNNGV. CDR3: CASRRQGAGEQYF. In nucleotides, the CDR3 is TGTGCCAGCAGACGTCAGGGGGCAGGGGAGCAGTACTTC. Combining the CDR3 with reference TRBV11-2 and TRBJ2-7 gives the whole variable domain EAGVAQSPRYKIIEKRQSVAFWCNPISGHATLYWYQQILGQGPKLLIQFQNNGVVDDSQLPKDRFSAERLKGVDSTLKIQPAKLEDSAVYLCASRRQGAGEQYFGPGTRLTVT.

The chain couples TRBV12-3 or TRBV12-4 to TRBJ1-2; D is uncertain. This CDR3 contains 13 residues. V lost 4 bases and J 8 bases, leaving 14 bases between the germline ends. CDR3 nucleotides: TGTGCCAGCAGTTGGCCGGGAGCGAAAGGCTACACCTTC. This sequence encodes CASSWPGAKGYTF.